A single sample is the source of the 6 T cell receptor beta chains below, sequenced in a study of shared clonotypes between healthy human individuals. Profiling relied on immunoSEQ multiplex PCR, and the TCRdb table lists in-frame clones only, not all of them. Of a few million clones in the sample, approximately 96% are singletons; the top ten hold about 0.13%. The material sequenced was naive CD4+ T cells sorted from blood. Regarding subset: CD45RA+ positively selected. These receptors originate from a man younger than 35 in good health.

The rearrangement uses TRBV6-6 and TRBJ2-3, with TRBD2 identical over 7 bases. V was pared by 7 bases and J by 6 bases, with 16 bases of the junction left unmatched. Germline loops: CDR1 MNHNY, CDR2 SVGAGI (reference sequence). The CDR3 runs to 16 residues. This chain's CDR3 is CASTPRGGAGRDTQYF. The CDR3 coding sequence is TGTGCCAGCACCCCCCGGGGCGGGGCCGGGAGGGATACGCAGTATTTT.

This clone was observed a single time. CDR3 sequence (DNA): TGTGCCAGCAGTAGGGGACCTGACCAGACGCAGTATTTT. Its protein product is CASSRGPDQTQYF. V is TRBV6-5 and J is TRBJ2-3, with D possibly being TRBD1 or TRBD2 (5 bases each). CDR1 and CDR2 (germline): MNHEY, SVGAGI. The CDR3 loop spans 13 amino acids. V lost 5 bases, J lost 9 bases, and 15 bases lay in between.

The chain carries TRBV10-3 and TRBJ1-2; no reliable D call. In germline, CDR1 is ENHRY, CDR2 SYGVKD. The CDR3 is made up of 13 amino acids. The ends were cut back, 3 bases at V and 3 bases at J, with 8 bases in the middle. CDR3 DNA: TGTGCCATCAGTGAACACCGCGACTATGGCTACACCTTC. Its translation: CAISEHRDYGYTF.

The gene calls are TRBV5-1 and TRBJ2-1; TRBD1 might be the D (5 bases). CDR3 length: 14 residues. Trimming took off 3 bases at V and 9 bases at J, with 16 bases between the two ends. Germline values: CDR1 SGHRS, CDR2 YFSETQ. The CDR3 sequence is CASSYPAQGTEQFF. The CDR3 DNA reads as TGCGCCAGCAGCTACCCCGCCCAGGGCACTGAGCAGTTCTTC.

This chain connects TRBV5-4 to TRBJ2-3; D might be TRBD1 (5 bases). V shed 1 base and J shed 6 bases, with 15 bases lying between them. This CDR3 region has 15 residues. The V gene's germline CDR1 is SGHNT and CDR2 YYREEE (reference sequence). The DNA for the CDR3 is TGTGCCAGCAGCTTGAAAGGGGCCGCGTGGGATACGCAGTATTTT. Encoded protein: CASSLKGAAWDTQYF.

With respect to this clone: This specimen includes other DNA sequences encoding the same CDR3. The J gene is TRBJ2-7, the V gene TRBV10-3; TRBD2 matches at 8 bases. CDR3 length: 15 residues. Germline V gene sequence: CDR1 ENHRY, CDR2 SYGVKD. J was trimmed by 0 bases and V by 0 bases; bases with no gene match: 1. CDR3 residues: CAISESGTSSYEQYF. CDR3 nucleotide sequence: TGTGCCATCAGTGAGTCCGGGACTAGCTCCTACGAGCAGTACTTC.